A selection of T cell receptor beta chains follows, all from one sample in a study of T cells after yellow fever vaccination. TCRdb called the 5' RACE reads again in MiXCR, with one record for every CDR3 protein. The sample contains 350,000 or so distinct CDR3 sequences, 7% to 9% of which appear only once. The specimen was PBMCs, collected approximately 40 days after the first yellow fever vaccination. These receptors came from a man aged 18 to 29 who received the YFV17D yellow fever vaccine. Both conserved end residues are part of each CDR3. D genes are given only for firm matches. Where a row states a size, it is once, few, many or the class of an expanded clone; other rows omit it.

>few|TRBJ2-7|13|NA|TRBV6-5
TGTGCCAGCAGTTTAGGGTCGCGCTACGAGCAGTACTTC
CASSLGSRYEQYF
>NA|TRBJ1-3|18|TRBD1|TRBV28
TGTGCCAGCAGTCCACCGGGACAGGGATTAGGCTCTGGAAACACCATATATTTT
CASSPPGQGLGSGNTIYF
>NA|TRBJ2-5|14|NA|TRBV5-1
TGCGCCGGGGCCCAGAATAGGGAACAAGAGACCCAGTACTTC
CAGAQNREQETQYF
>NA|TRBJ2-1|13|NA|TRBV6-1
TGTGCCAGCGAGGCGAGCTCCTACAATGAGCAGTTCTTC
CASEASSYNEQFF
>few|TRBJ1-6|15|TRBD1|TRBV20-1
TGCAGTGCTAGGACAGGGGGAAGCGGACGTTCACCCCTCCACTTT
CSARTGGSGRSPLHF
>few|TRBJ2-2|13|NA|TRBV29-1
TGCAGCGTTGATGCAGGGATCTCCGGGGAGCTGTTTTTT
CSVDAGISGELFF
>few|TRBJ2-6|17|TRBD1|TRBV5-1
TGCGCCAGCAGCTTACGGGACAGGGAAAGTGGGGCCAACGTCCTGACTTTC
CASSLRDRESGANVLTF
>many|TRBJ2-5|13|NA|TRBV4-1
TGCGCCAGCAGCCGAGGGGGGGCGGAGACCCAGTACTTC
CASSRGGAETQYF
>NA|TRBJ2-2|16|TRBD2|TRBV4-2
TGTGCCAGCAGCCCGACGACTAGCGGTAACACCGGGGAGCTGTTTTTT
CASSPTTSGNTGELFF
>few|TRBJ2-5|13|NA|TRBV5-1
TGCGCCAGCAGCTTGACAGGCAAAGAGACCCAGTACTTC
CASSLTGKETQYF
>NA|TRBJ2-6|15|NA|TRBV5-1
TGCGCCACCCGACATGGGCAATCTGGGGCCAACGTCCTGACTTTC
CATRHGQSGANVLTF
>few|TRBJ2-3|16|TRBD2|TRBV5-4
TGTGCCAGCAGCCGTGGACTAGCGGGAAGCACAGATACGCAGTATTTT
CASSRGLAGSTDTQYF
>few|TRBJ2-1|15|TRBD1|TRBV11-2
TGTGCCAGCAGCTTAGGACCAGGGGGTCCCTTCGGGCAGTTCTTC
CASSLGPGGPFGQFF
>NA|TRBJ2-3|15|TRBD1|TRBV5-1
TGCGCCAGCAGCTCTGACAGGGGGTCCACAGATACGCAGTATTTT
CASSSDRGSTDTQYF
>NA|TRBJ2-1|14|NA|TRBV4-1
TGCGCCAGCAGCCAAGATACGCGGTACAATGAGCAGTTCTTC
CASSQDTRYNEQFF
>NA|TRBJ2-1|17|TRBD2|TRBV11-2
TGTGCCAGCAGCTCCAGACTAGCTGTGAGCTCCTACAATGAGCAGTTCTTC
CASSSRLAVSSYNEQFF
>few|TRBJ1-3|15|NA|TRBV5-1
TGCGCCAGCAGCTTGGAACAGAGCTCTGGAAACACCATATATTTT
CASSLEQSSGNTIYF
>NA|TRBJ2-1|11|NA|TRBV5-6
TGTGCCAGCACCCAGGGTGGTGAGCAGTTCTTC
CASTQGGEQFF
>few|TRBJ2-5|17|TRBD2|TRBV12-3/TRBV12-4
TGTGCCAGGAGTTTAGCCCTGGCTAGCGGGGGCCAAGAGACCCAGTACTTC
CARSLALASGGQETQYF
>NA|TRBJ2-3|12|NA|TRBV6-2/TRBV6-3
TGTGCCAGCAGGGAATCAGCAGATACGCAGTATTTT
CASRESADTQYF
>NA|TRBJ1-5|19|NA|TRBV6-4
TGTGCCAGCAGTCCATGGAGCGCAGGGGCTGAAGTAGGCAATCAGCCCCAGCATTTT
CASSPWSAGAEVGNQPQHF
>NA|TRBJ2-3|15|NA|TRBV7-3
TGTGCCAGCAGCTTAGACTACTCTAGCACAGATACGCAGTATTTT
CASSLDYSSTDTQYF
>few|TRBJ1-2|16|NA|TRBV28
TGTGCCAGCACCCTTAGTGTTGGGGGGTTAATTGATGGCTACACCTTC
CASTLSVGGLIDGYTF
>NA|TRBJ1-2|15|TRBD1|TRBV7-2
TGTGCCAGCAGCTCAACAGACAGGGGCGGGGATGGCTACACCTTC
CASSSTDRGGDGYTF
>few|TRBJ2-5|18|TRBD2|TRBV6-5
TGTGCCAGCAGTTTGACTAGCACCCTAACGGCGTACCAAGAGACCCAGTACTTC
CASSLTSTLTAYQETQYF
>NA|TRBJ2-5|12|NA|TRBV7-9
TGTGCCATCGGGGGAGGCCAAGAGACCCAGTACTTC
CAIGGGQETQYF
>NA|TRBJ1-1|16|NA|TRBV5-1
TGCGCCAGCAGCTTGTGGGCCAGGGAGCTGAACACTGAAGCTTTCTTT
CASSLWARELNTEAFF
>many|TRBJ1-5|13|NA|TRBV7-2
TGTGCCAGCAGCTTAACGGGCAATCAGCCCCAGCATTTT
CASSLTGNQPQHF
>NA|TRBJ2-3|15|NA|TRBV6-2/TRBV6-3
TGTGCCAGCAGCTCCTTCCCGGACCTGGGAGATACGCAGTATTTT
CASSSFPDLGDTQYF
>NA|TRBJ1-1|12|NA|TRBV7-2
TGTGCCAGCAGCTTGTCAGGGAATGAAGCTTTCTTT
CASSLSGNEAFF
>NA|TRBJ1-5|15|NA|TRBV19
TGTGCCAGTACCTCGTTCGGGGGCCAGGGTCAGCCCCAGCATTTT
CASTSFGGQGQPQHF